The 9 T cell receptor beta chains presented below share a single source sample, sequenced in a study of post-analysis software for immune sequencing data. Unique molecular identifiers were present in the TCR beta cDNA libraries. TCRdb itself ran the PCR reads through MiXCR, one entry per CDR3 protein. This sample has about 400,000 distinct CDR3 sequences; roughly 30% occur once, and the top ten carry roughly 13%. These receptors have no known antigen. Notes on the study in general: In patients, five or six TRBV segments were more frequent than in controls, with TRBV5-6, TRBV5-1 and TRBV20-1 among them.

Source material: blood. The source of these receptors is a girl aged 10 to 17 with multiple sclerosis.

This clonotype was recorded a few times. V is TRBV6-2 or TRBV6-3 and J is TRBJ2-7; 11 nucleotides agree with TRBD2. The CDR3 is made up of 17 amino acids. CDR1 and CDR2 from the germline V gene are MNHEY and SVGEGT. Germline trimming cut 2 bases from V and 4 bases from J; bases unmatched to any gene: 10. The CDR3 DNA reads TGTGCCAGCAGTTACCGGGCTAGCGGGAGGACCACTTACGAGCAGTACTTC. It is translated as CASSYRASGRTTYEQYF.

This clonotype showed up just a few times. V gene TRBV5-1 combines with J gene TRBJ2-3, with 7 bases lining up with TRBD2. The V gene end was trimmed by 5 bases and the J gene end by 0 bases; junction bases not matched to a gene: 3. From germline, CDR1 is SGHRS and CDR2 YFSETQ. The CDR3 spans 14 residues. CDR3 region: CASRISGSTDTQYF. The DNA for the CDR3 is TGCGCCAGCAGAATTAGCGGGAGCACAGATACGCAGTATTTT.

In this sample, this clonotype turned up a few times. The rearrangement joins TRBV10-2 to TRBJ1-5, with 7 bases matching TRBD1. Trimming took 3 bases from V and 0 from J; bases not matched to a gene: 5. The CDR3 contains 16 residues. In germline, CDR1 is WSHSY, CDR2 SAAADI. As DNA, the CDR3 is TGCGCCAGCAGTGACGGGGGACAGATTAGCAATCAGCCCCAGCATTTT. It translates to CASSDGGQISNQPQHF.

The chain joins TRBV7-2 to TRBJ2-7; possibly TRBD1 for D (6 bases). Germline assignment: CDR1 SGHTA and CDR2 FQGNSA. The CDR3 has 17 residues. The V and J ends lost 0 bases and 2 bases respectively, with 17 bases between them. This CDR3 reads CASSLALRGRGAYEQYF. CDR3 bases: TGTGCCAGCAGCTTAGCACTTAGGGGCAGGGGTGCCTACGAGCAGTACTTC. Using reference TRBV7-2 and TRBJ2-7 for the parts outside the CDR3, the full variable domain is GAGVSQSPSNKVTEKGKDVELRCDPISGHTALYWYRQSLGQGLEFLIYFQGNSAPDKSGLPSDRFSAERTGGSVSTLTIQRTQQEDSAVYLCASSLALRGRGAYEQYFGPGTRLTVT.

The V and J genes are TRBV29-1 and TRBJ2-7, with 10 nucleotides matching TRBD2. In germline, CDR1 is SQVTM, CDR2 ANQGSEA. The trim removed 0 bases at V and 1 base at J, leaving 6 bases unmatched. The CDR3 runs to 16 residues. The CDR3 sequence: CSVEEERGGRSYEQYF. For the CDR3, the DNA is TGCAGCGTTGAAGAGGAGCGGGGGGGCCGTTCCTACGAGCAGTACTTC.

V gene TRBV18 combines with J gene TRBJ2-6; no firm D call. Deletions cut 6 bases from V and 4 bases from J, with 16 bases between. Germline V gives CDR1 KGHSH, CDR2 LQKENI. The CDR3 consists of 16 residues. Here the CDR3 DNA reads TGTGCCAGCTCCCTTAATGATGGTACCGGGGCCAACGTCCTGACTTTC. This gives the protein CASSLNDGTGANVLTF.

The chain has TRBV3-1 and TRBJ2-5; D is possibly TRBD2 (5 bases). Trimming pared 1 base from V and 3 bases from J, leaving 6 bases between. This CDR3 is built from 13 residues. From germline, CDR1 is LGHDT and CDR2 YNNKEL (reference sequence). The CDR3 reads CASSQGREETQYF. The CDR3 nucleotides are TGTGCCAGCAGCCAAGGGCGGGAAGAGACCCAGTACTTC.

This chain joins TRBV6-5 and TRBJ2-3; 10 bases agree with TRBD2. This CDR3 is built from 18 residues. V lost 2 bases and J lost 2; bases outside the gene matches: 10. CDR1 is MNHEY, CDR2 SVGAGI, per germline. CDR3 loop: CASSYGAERGGNTDTQYF. DNA of the CDR3: TGTGCCAGCAGTTACGGGGCCGAGCGGGGGGGAAACACAGATACGCAGTATTTT.

On this clonotype: Sequence at one end of the junction differs from germline and may be a read error. This chain joins TRBV6-5 and TRBJ2-3; possible D gene TRBD1, 5 bases. This CDR3 comprises 15 residues. Germline CDR1 MNHEY, CDR2 SVGAGI. For the CDR3, the DNA is TGTGCCAGCAGATACTCAGGGCCGTTCACAGATACGCAGTATTTT. Translating it yields CASRYSGPFTDTQYF.